This T cell receptor beta chain is from a study of monozygotic twins with inflammatory bowel disease. Overall study results and limits: Background noise in patient repertoires may stem from differing immunosuppressive treatments.

Comment on this clonotype: The antigen remains unidentified.

TCRdb derives one entry per CDR3 protein from the 5' RACE reads, leaving out DNA. The sample has approximately 380,000 distinct CDR3 sequences. The receptor was isolated from a human donor with ulcerative colitis or Crohn's disease, or a healthy co-twin of an affected twin (not recorded which). Sequencing used blood.

The CDR3 protein is CASSQDRATGSYF. The rearrangement uses TRBV4-1 and TRBJ2-7; absent DNA, TCRdb's TRBD1 call cannot be checked. The germline V gene encodes CDR1 MGHRA and CDR2 YSYEKL. The CDR3 extends over 13 amino acids.